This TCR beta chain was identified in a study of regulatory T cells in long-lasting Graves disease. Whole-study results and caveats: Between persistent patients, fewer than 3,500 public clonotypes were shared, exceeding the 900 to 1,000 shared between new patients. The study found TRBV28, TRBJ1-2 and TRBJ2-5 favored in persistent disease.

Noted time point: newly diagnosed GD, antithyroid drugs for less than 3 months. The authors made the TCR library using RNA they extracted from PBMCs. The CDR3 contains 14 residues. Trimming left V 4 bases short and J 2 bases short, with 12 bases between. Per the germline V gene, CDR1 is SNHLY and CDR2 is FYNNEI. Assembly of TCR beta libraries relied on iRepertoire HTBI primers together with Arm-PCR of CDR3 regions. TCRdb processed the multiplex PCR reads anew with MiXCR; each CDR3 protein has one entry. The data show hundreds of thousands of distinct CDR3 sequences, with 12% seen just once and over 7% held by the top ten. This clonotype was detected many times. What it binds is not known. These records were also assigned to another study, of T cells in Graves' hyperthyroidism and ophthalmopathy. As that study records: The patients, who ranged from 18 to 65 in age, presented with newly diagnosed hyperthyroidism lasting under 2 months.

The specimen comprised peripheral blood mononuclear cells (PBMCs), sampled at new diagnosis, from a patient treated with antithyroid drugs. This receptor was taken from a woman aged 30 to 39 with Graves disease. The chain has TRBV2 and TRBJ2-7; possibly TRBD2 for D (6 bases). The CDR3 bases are TGTGCCAGCAGTGTCTTAGCGGCCACCTACGAGCAGTACTTC. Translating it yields CASSVLAATYEQYF.